This TCR beta chain came from a study of PD-1 blockade in classical Hodgkin lymphoma. Study results and caveats: Healthy donors were reported to have higher baseline TCR diversity than newly diagnosed patients.

On this clone itself: What it binds is not known.

The ends lost 0 bases at V and 2 bases at J; junction bases unmatched: 5. Germline V lookup: CDR1 SGHNT, CDR2 YYREEE (reference sequence). CDR3 size: 16 residues. The data were produced by immunoSEQ multiplex PCR, yet TCRdb's version contains in-frame clones alone and is incomplete. Of tens of thousands of clones listed, roughly 91% are singletons. After autologous stem cell transplantation all patients relapsed, and prior brentuximab vedotin exposure differed between cohorts. This clonotype was sampled from a human donor with classical Hodgkin lymphoma. This chain links TRBV5-4 with TRBJ2-3; TRBD2 agrees at 8 bases. The source material was peripheral blood mononuclear cells (PBMCs), sampled at baseline. CDR3 sequence (DNA): TGTGCCAGCAGCTTGGCCCTAGCGGGCCTCACAGATACGCAGTATTTT. Protein product: CASSLALAGLTDTQYF.